This T cell receptor beta chain originates from a study of blood T cells in healthy people across ages. As for this clonotype: The germline gene is not matched at one end of the junction; a read error may be the cause.

Donor samples were obtained from healthy Caucasian individuals from Russia, aged about 6 to 100. A minimum of 5 micrograms of total RNA was extracted per sample. Next came a second PCR, run for about 7 to 11 cycles, which used a sample-barcoded 5' primer along with a J-beta primer mix. TCRdb processed the 5' RACE reads anew with MiXCR; each CDR3 protein has one entry. The data hold hundreds of thousands of distinct CDR3 sequences, with 40% to 50% observed a single time. Germline V CDR1 and CDR2: SGHVS, FQNEAQ. CDR3 size: 14 residues. The source is a man in his 60s in good health. The source material was blood. The chain is built from TRBV7-8 and TRBJ2-1; D call uncertain. CDR3 loop: CASSLVVLGHDQFF. As DNA, the CDR3 is TGTGCCAGCAGCTTAGTAGTTCTGGGCCATGATCAGTTCTTC.